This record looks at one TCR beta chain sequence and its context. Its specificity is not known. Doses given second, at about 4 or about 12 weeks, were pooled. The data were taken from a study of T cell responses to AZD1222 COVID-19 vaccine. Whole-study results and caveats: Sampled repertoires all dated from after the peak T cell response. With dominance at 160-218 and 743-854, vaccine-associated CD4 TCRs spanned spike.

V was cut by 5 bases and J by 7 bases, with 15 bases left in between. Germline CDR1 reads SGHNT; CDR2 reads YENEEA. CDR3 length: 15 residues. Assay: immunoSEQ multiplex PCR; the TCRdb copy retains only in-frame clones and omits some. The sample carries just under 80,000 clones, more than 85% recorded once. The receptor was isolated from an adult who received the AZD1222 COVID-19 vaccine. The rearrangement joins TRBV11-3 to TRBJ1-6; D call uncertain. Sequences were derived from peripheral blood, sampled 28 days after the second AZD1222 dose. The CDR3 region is CASSPRQRRNSPLHF. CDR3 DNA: TGTGCCAGCAGCCCCCGACAACGGCGGAATTCACCCCTCCACTTT.